This T cell receptor (beta chain) was retrieved from a study of T cell responses to AZD1222 COVID-19 vaccine (TCRdb year 2021). Background on the whole study: AZD1222 recipients with second doses at about 4 weeks or about 12 weeks were pooled, because spike-specific TCR depth and breadth did not differ between schedules. TCR sequencing covered some 240 trial participants: 200 to 220 given two doses of AZD1222 and some 25 given two doses of MenACWY control vaccine. Trial participants were enrolled by age into subgroups of 18-55, 56-69 and 70-plus years, and about 150, 27 and 61 TCR-sequenced participants, respectively, were included in these subgroups.

The CDR3 regions of human TCRbeta chains were analyzed by immunosequencing. Concerning the study's data processing: TCRs in the repertoires were matched against a reference library of SARS-CoV-2-specific TCRs that had been generated with the MIRA antigen-specificity platform. Breadth was defined as the fraction of unique TCRs that were SARS-CoV-2-associated. Depth was defined as the fraction of total T cells that were SARS-CoV-2-associated. Each spike-specific TCR was assigned to its reactive spike region and to a CD4 or CD8 class using the MIRA data. Log10-transformed breadth and depth values were compared by one-way ANOVA with Sidak's multiple comparisons tests. TCRdb re-hosts the immuneACCESS table, in-frame sequences only. Its copies lack some clones; in the studies checked, an unresolved V gene accounts for under half of them, and the cause for the rest is not known. The DNA was the basis for D and trimming; V, J and clone size are from that table. The sample records more than 80,000 clones, 75% to 90% of which are singletons. Over 4.5% of the sample is in the top ten clones.

On this clone: Its antigen specificity is not known. Within one base of it there is no much larger clone, and no base qualities were kept.

The label giving this sample's time point can be read as: baseline before first vaccination. Vaccinee samples were obtained from the UK trials COV001 and COV002, which included a single-blind randomized controlled phase 2/3 trial of AZD1222 (ChAdOx1 nCoV-19) in healthy adults. For TCRbeta chain sequencing, PBMC samples were collected from trial participants at day 0 and at day 28 after the second dose. Study-wide findings and limitations: In the small 56-69-year group, the increase in depth fell short of significance, most likely because of low power. Conclusions about previously exposed vaccinees are limited because only six or seven AZD1222 recipients were SARS-CoV-2 seropositive at baseline. After two AZD1222 doses, spike-specific TCR breadth and depth were significantly higher than at day 0 and than in MenACWY recipients. Because no day 14 peak-response samples were available, repertoires were characterized only after the peak T cell response. Participants were mostly white British, with more females than males. The authors suggested clonal diversity may have been underestimated. Epitopes outside the regions mutated in the B.1.351 and B.1.1.7 variants were reportedly recognized by nearly half of the unique spike-specific TCRs. The vaccine-associated CD4 TCRs covered the entire spike protein, and the dominant responses fell in regions 160-218 and 743-854.

Relative to germline, V is 2 bases shorter and J is 0 bases shorter, with 7 bases between their ends. Taken from cysteine to phenylalanine, the CDR3 has 14 residues. Here the CDR3 DNA is all that survives: 42 bases in frame from base 1. As encoded in the germline V gene (reference sequence), CDR1 is LNHNV while CDR2 is YYDKDF. This sequence uses TRBV15 and TRBJ1-1; no D gene can be assigned with confidence. This TCR derives from an adult in good health. This material consisted of peripheral blood, taken on day 0 of AZD1222 vaccination. The CDR3 is CATSRREMNTEAFF. At the DNA level, the sequence is TGTGCCACCAGCAGACGGGAGATGAACACTGAAGCTTTCTTT.